These T cell receptor beta chains were read from a single sample in a study of T cell responses to AZD1222 COVID-19 vaccine. The method was immunoSEQ multiplex PCR; TCRdb's version includes in-frame clones alone and lacks a portion of them. Of under 150,000 clones listed, roughly 91% are singletons. The sample was peripheral blood, taken on day 0 of AZD1222 vaccination. These receptors all come from an adult in good health. CDR3s leave out the opening cysteine and the closing phenylalanine or tryptophan. The D gene is left open where the match is weak. The size field is filled for only some rows; it gives once, few, many or a size class.

>.|TRBD1|TRBV9
ASSQEADRGTDTQY
>.|.|TRBV6-5
ASSIRPRTDTQY
>.|TRBD1|TRBV4-3
ASSQDQGGQSYGYT
>.|TRBD2|TRBV7-3
ASSPTGVAGDEQY
>.|.|TRBV11-2
ASSLVGGDYGYT
>.|.|TRBV30
AWSEDSTNYGYT
>.|.|TRBV7-2
ASSLAPLGAGELF
>.|.|TRBV11-2
AGGENYGYT
>.|.|TRBV6-1
ASSEVSYRETQY
>.|TRBD1|TRBV19
ASSDDRDTEAF
>.|TRBD2|TRBV19
ASSKGRDYNEQF
>.|.|TRBV19
ASSIADGSGNTIY
>.|TRBD1|TRBV3-1/TRBV3-2
ASSQVGTGGYEQY
>once|.|TRBV7-2
ASSLVGGRGEKLF
>.|.|TRBV9
ASSGGGRGEFYGYT
>.|TRBD1|TRBV10-3
AIRMDRWNTGELF
>.|.|TRBV27
ASSLSDWAPEQY
>once|.|TRBV25-1
ASRTGAWGYT
>.|.|TRBV6-5
ASSYSNGQPNPEAF
>once|TRBD1|TRBV29-1
SAGQGDNSPLH
>.|TRBD2|TRBV7-2
ASSKGTSGSGQETQY
>.|.|TRBV10-3
AISDLAEAF
>.|.|TRBV7-2
ASSPGQVANEKLF
>.|.|TRBV30
AWNRATNEKLF
>.|.|TRBV12-5
ASGLSGSAEAF
>few|TRBD2|TRBV7-8
ASSLDGTGGGETQY
>.|.|TRBV5-6
ASSGGRNTEAF
>.|TRBD1|TRBV6-5
ASKAFGTGFYEQY
>.|TRBD1|TRBV10-3
AIRGTGGEYSPLH
>.|.|TRBV12-3/TRBV12-4
ASSPSGGSGYT
>.|.|TRBV7-6
ASSLGQMNTEAF
>.|TRBD2|TRBV7-3
ASSSTPGLAGTQY
>.|TRBD2|TRBV10-3
AISGGADTGELF
>.|.|TRBV2
ASSPQGLGRSEQF
>.|.|TRBV4-3
ASSQDPRGSGNTIY
>.|TRBD2|TRBV9
ASTVDPSGVGISYEQY
>once|TRBD1|TRBV7-6
ASSPGTGKYNEQF
>.|.|TRBV6-5
ASSYSTMEGSPLH
>.|.|TRBV5-4
AIPGVNDEQF
>few|.|TRBV15
ATISGSSYNEQF
>.|TRBD1|TRBV19
ASSIGRGRETQY
>.|.|TRBV19
ASSKGPPLGELF
>once|.|TRBV5-1
ASSLAGFANTGELF
>.|TRBD1|TRBV6-6
ASSQDRARGDQPQH
>.|TRBD1|TRBV2
ASRGGQGNGYT
>.|.|TRBV29-1
SVSLFDEQY
>once|.|TRBV5-6
ASSRVSTRYEQY
>.|.|TRBV6-5
ASSYRQNPYGYT
>.|.|TRBV15
ATSRVREANQPQH
>.|TRBD1|TRBV5-6
ASSLVRSGTGLYSPLH
>.|.|TRBV5-1
ASTEFGLSPSPLH
>.|.|TRBV7-3
ASSNGQQETQY
>.|.|TRBV12-5
ASGLVGIWNTEAF
>.|TRBD1|TRBV5-6
ASSFGDRDFYEQY
>.|.|TRBV5-4
ASSLRQSNTGELF
>.|TRBD1|TRBV7-9
ASSSTGAPGSYNEQF
>.|.|TRBV15
ATSRKIDSGNTIY
>.|.|TRBV19
ASSPRQYGDEKLF
>.|.|TRBV19
ASIGPAEEQY